Following are 21 T cell receptor beta chains from one sample sequenced in a study of CD8 T cells in ankylosing spondylitis. TCRdb re-called the 5' RACE reads through MiXCR, storing one row per CDR3 protein. The data hold roughly 700,000 distinct CDR3 sequences, with around 17% observed a single time. The antigens of these receptors remain unknown. Notes on the study in general: It appeared that ankylosing spondylitis blood was characterized by a TCR beta motif of 8 or 9 highly homologous variants.

What was sequenced was blood, either unsorted or a sorted T cell fraction (not recorded which). The receptors were sampled from a male donor with ankylosing spondylitis.

This clonotype showed up just a few times. V usage is TRBV25-1 and J usage is TRBJ2-7; either TRBD1 or TRBD2 may fit D (6 bases each). V dropped 4 bases and J dropped 2 bases, with 12 bases sitting between them. Germline-derived CDR1 and CDR2 are MGHDK and SYGVNS. There are 14 residues in the CDR3. The CDR3 nucleotides read TGTGCCAGCAGTGTGGGTAGGGGGGCCTACGAGCAGTACTTC. Residues: CASSVGRGAYEQYF.

CDR3 DNA sequence: TGTGCCACCAGTGAAACCACAGGTTCCTACAATGAGCAGTTCTTC. Translated, it gives CATSETTGSYNEQFF. The V and J genes are TRBV24-1 and TRBJ2-1, with a possible D match to TRBD1 (5 bases). The CDR3 totals 15 residues. V was trimmed by 4 bases and J by 1 base, leaving 10 bases between them. Per germline, CDR1 KGHDR and CDR2 SFDVKD.

CDR3 in amino acids: CASTPLLGFVDTQYF. The CDR3 DNA reads TGTGCCAGCACCCCGCTGTTGGGATTTGTGGATACGCAGTATTTT. The chain joins TRBV6-2 or TRBV6-3 to TRBJ2-3; D gene uncertain. The CDR3 has 15 residues. V was trimmed by 7 bases and J by 6 bases, leaving 20 bases between them. Germline V gives CDR1 MNHEY, CDR2 SVGEGT.

This clonotype has only a few counts. The rearrangement joins TRBV7-3 to TRBJ2-7; TRBD2 aligns across 11 bases. Germline V gene sequence: CDR1 SGHTA, CDR2 FQGTGA. V shed 5 bases, J shed 5 bases, and the junction held 2 bases outside the gene matches. The CDR3 is 13 amino acids. In DNA, the CDR3 is TGTGCCAGCAGCCCTAGCGGGAGGCACGAGCAGTACTTC. Its protein is CASSPSGRHEQYF. The variable domain in full, completed from reference TRBV7-3 and TRBJ2-7, reads GAGVSQTPSNKVTEKGKYVELRCDPISGHTALYWYRQSLGQGPEFLIYFQGTGAADDSGLPNDRFFAVRPEGSVSTLKIQRTERGDSAVYLCASSPSGRHEQYFGPGTRLTVT.

The chain is built from TRBV4-1 and TRBJ2-7, with TRBD1 identical over 8 bases. This CDR3 contains 15 residues. The germline CDR1 and CDR2 sequences are MGHRA and YSYEKL. The trim removed 0 bases at V and 3 bases at J, leaving 4 bases unmatched. This CDR3 is CASSQEGTGDYEQYF. Written as DNA, the CDR3 is TGCGCCAGCAGCCAAGAAGGGACAGGAGACTACGAGCAGTACTTC.

The V and J genes are TRBV19 and TRBJ1-2; 8 bases fit TRBD1. Losses at the gene ends were 5 bases for V and 8 bases for J; bases not matched to a gene: 13. Germline V CDR1 and CDR2: LNHDA, SQIVND (reference sequence). The CDR3 extends over 15 amino acids. DNA of the CDR3: TGTGCCAGTAGTCCCCGGACAGGGATCCTGGTCGGCTACACCTTC. This sequence encodes CASSPRTGILVGYTF.

The table lists this clonotype with a few counts. The V gene is TRBV6-2 or TRBV6-3, the J gene TRBJ2-7; a possible D gene is TRBD2 (5 bases). Germline V gene sequence: CDR1 MNHEY, CDR2 SVGEGT. Trimming left V 0 bases short and J 2 bases short, with 8 bases between. The CDR3 is 14 amino acids. The DNA for the CDR3 is TGTGCCAGCAGTTACTCGCGGGTACCCTACGAGCAGTACTTC. Its protein is CASSYSRVPYEQYF.

This clonotype was counted once. This chain links TRBV5-1 with TRBJ1-1; no clear D gene. The ends were cut back, 0 bases at V and 4 bases at J, with 7 bases in the middle. Germline CDR1 is SGHRS and CDR2 is YFSETQ. CDR3 length equals 13 residues. CDR3 region: CASSLETSTEAFF. CDR3 in DNA: TGCGCCAGCAGCTTGGAGACGAGCACTGAAGCTTTCTTT.

The chain employs TRBV12-3 or TRBV12-4 and TRBJ1-1; 7 bases fit TRBD1. Trimming took 6 bases from V and 0 from J; bases not matched to a gene: 4. This CDR3 has 14 amino acids. CDR3 region: CASRGQTLNTEAFF. CDR3 DNA sequence: TGTGCCAGCAGGGGACAGACCCTGAACACTGAAGCTTTCTTT.

The V and J genes are TRBV27 and TRBJ1-1; D remains unclear. The V end lost 0 bases, the J end lost 3 bases, and 5 bases lay between the germline ends. The length of the CDR3 is 13 residues. Germline CDR1 MNHEY, CDR2 SMNVEV (reference sequence). The CDR3 region has the DNA TGTGCCAGCAGTTTATCGTGGGACACTGAAGCTTTCTTT. Translation gives CASSLSWDTEAFF.

The sample holds many counts of this clonotype. The chain combines TRBV6-5 with TRBJ2-4; D perhaps matches TRBD2 (6 bases). V gave up 1 base and J gave up 0 bases, with 7 bases separating them. This CDR3 contains 15 residues. Germline V gene lookup returns CDR1 MNHEY and CDR2 SVGAGI. The CDR3 sequence is CASSYLGLAKNIQYF. The CDR3 DNA sequence: TGTGCCAGCAGTTACTTGGGACTAGCCAAAAACATTCAGTACTTC.

This clonotype was observed a handful of times. The chain carries TRBV29-1 and TRBJ2-2; TRBD2 matches at 14 bases. V was pared by 6 bases and J by 5 bases, with 17 bases of the junction left unmatched. The CDR3 extends over 19 amino acids. The germline V gene has CDR1 SQVTM and CDR2 ANQGSEA. The CDR3 loop is CSVRTGTSGSWRKTGELFF. CDR3 DNA sequence: TGCAGCGTCCGAACCGGGACTAGCGGGAGTTGGAGAAAAACCGGGGAGCTGTTTTTT.

The V gene is TRBV6-1, the J gene TRBJ1-1; D possibly corresponds to TRBD1 (6 bases). The CDR3 sequence is 14 residues long. The V gene lost 2 bases and the J gene lost 5 bases, with 12 bases spanning the gap. CDR1 is MNHNS and CDR2 is SASEGT in the germline V gene. CDR3 DNA sequence: TGTGCCAGCAGTGAATCTAGGGGGGCGACTGAAGCTTTCTTT. Translating gives CASSESRGATEAFF.

This clonotype was observed a few times. The V call is TRBV5-1, the J call TRBJ2-3, with TRBD2 identical over 12 bases. CDR3 length equals 16 residues. Trimming took 5 bases from V and 6 from J; bases not matched to a gene: 10. Germline V gene lookup returns CDR1 SGHRS and CDR2 YFSETQ. CDR3 amino acids: CASRPWTSGKGDTQYF. CDR3 nucleotides: TGCGCCAGCAGACCCTGGACTAGCGGGAAGGGGGATACGCAGTATTTT.

This chain connects TRBV3-1 to TRBJ2-7; TRBD2 is a possible D gene (5 bases). Germline CDR1 reads LGHDT; CDR2 reads YNNKEL (reference sequence). This CDR3 comprises 16 residues. The V end was cut by 2 bases, the J end by 6 bases, with 20 bases between. The CDR3 is CASSQLVLAGSTEQYF. The CDR3 region has the DNA TGTGCCAGCAGCCAATTGGTACTCGCGGGTTCCACCGAGCAGTACTTC.

The rearrangement joins TRBV6-6 to TRBJ1-1, with 7 bases that match TRBD1. J lost 8 bases, V lost 6 bases, and 6 bases had no gene match. The germline CDR1 and CDR2 sequences are MNHNY and SVGAGI (reference sequence). CDR3 length equals 12 residues. CDR3 DNA sequence: TGTGCCAGCAGCGGTACAGGGGTCGAAGCTTTCTTT. As protein: CASSGTGVEAFF.

J is TRBJ2-2 and V is TRBV6-1; D may match TRBD1 or TRBD2 (6 bases each). Germline CDR1 and CDR2: MNHNS and SASEGT. V gave up 7 bases and J gave up 0 bases, with 12 bases separating them. The CDR3 covers 15 residues. The CDR3 region has the DNA TGTGCCAGCAAGGGGGGCAGCGCGAACACCGGGGAGCTGTTTTTT. It translates to CASKGGSANTGELFF.

There are a few counts of this clonotype. CDR3 residues: CASSPPSLNEQFF. CDR3 in DNA: TGTGCCAGCAGTCCCCCAAGTCTCAATGAGCAGTTCTTC. The chain links TRBV9 to TRBJ2-1; D is unresolved. The CDR3 is 13 residues long. CDR1 and CDR2 from the germline V gene are SGDLS and YYNGEE. V was trimmed by 5 bases and J by 6 bases, leaving 12 bases between them.

The chain uses TRBV20-1 and TRBJ2-3, with D unclear. Trimming removed 5 bases at V and 5 bases at J, with 14 bases between. This CDR3 has 13 residues. Germline V CDR1 and CDR2: DFQATT, SNEGSKA (reference sequence). The CDR3 loop reads CSAAESGRDTQYF. CDR3 nucleotide sequence: TGCAGTGCTGCCGAATCCGGACGAGATACGCAGTATTTT.

This rearrangement joins TRBV20-1 to TRBJ1-1; TRBD1 matches at 10 bases. The V and J ends lost 0 bases and 4 bases, in that order; junction bases with no gene match: 5. Germline-derived CDR1 and CDR2 are DFQATT and SNEGSKA (reference sequence). This CDR3 is built from 15 residues. CDR3 coding DNA: TGCAGTGCTAGAGATGGGGACAGGGGTACCACTGAAGCTTTCTTT. Its translation is CSARDGDRGTTEAFF.

This clonotype was picked up a small number of times. This chain connects TRBV12-3 or TRBV12-4 to TRBJ2-3; maybe TRBD1 (6 bases). Trimming stripped 5 bases from V and 1 base from J, with 13 bases between. This CDR3 comprises 15 residues. The CDR3 DNA reads as TGTGCCAGCAGTGAGCGACAGGCTCGCACAGATACGCAGTATTTT. It translates to CASSERQARTDTQYF.